This TCR beta chain was obtained from a study of blood T cell repertoires in COVID-19. CDR3 length equals 13 residues. Trimming left V 6 bases short and J 7 bases short, with 14 bases between. Generated by immunoSEQ multiplex PCR, the TCRdb table keeps only in-frame clones and is missing some. Counted here are approximately 68,000 clones, 83% occurring once; the ten biggest clones make up 5% to 6.5%. The gene calls are TRBV12-3 or TRBV12-4 and TRBJ2-3; D is possibly TRBD1 (5 bases). Sample: peripheral blood. The clonotype comes from an older woman with acute or convalescent COVID-19. CDR3 amino acids: CASRQDNRYTQYF. The CDR3 nucleotides are TGTGCCAGCAGGCAGGACAACCGATATACGCAGTATTTT.